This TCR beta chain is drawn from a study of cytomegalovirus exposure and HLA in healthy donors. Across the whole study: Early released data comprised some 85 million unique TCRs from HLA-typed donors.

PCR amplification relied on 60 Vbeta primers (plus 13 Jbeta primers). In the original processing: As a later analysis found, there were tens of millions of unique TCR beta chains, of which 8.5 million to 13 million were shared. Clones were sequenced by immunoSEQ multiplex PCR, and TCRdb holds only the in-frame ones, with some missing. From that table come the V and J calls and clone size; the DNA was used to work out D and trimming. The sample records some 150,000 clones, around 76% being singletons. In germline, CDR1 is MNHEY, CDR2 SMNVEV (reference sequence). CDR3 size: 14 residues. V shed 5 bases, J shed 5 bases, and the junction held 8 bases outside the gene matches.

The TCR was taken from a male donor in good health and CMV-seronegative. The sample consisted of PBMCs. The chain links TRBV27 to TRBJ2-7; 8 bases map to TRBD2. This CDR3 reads CASSPPGGRHEQYF. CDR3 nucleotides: TGTGCCAGCAGTCCGCCGGGGGGGCGACACGAGCAGTACTTC.